These 15 T cell receptor beta chains were all obtained from the same sample, sequenced in a study of T cell repertoires in cytomegalovirus infection. A single record per CDR3 protein comes from TCRdb applying MiXCR to the reads. The data contain some 400,000 distinct CDR3 sequences, approximately 18% of them singletons. The specimen sequenced was PBMCs. These receptors were taken from a human donor in good health (CMV status not recorded). Some clones in this sample may be carry-over from other donors' samples.

This clonotype occurred many times. This chain uses TRBV11-2 with TRBJ1-2, with no clear D. With 5 bases removed from V and 5 bases from J, the gap between germline ends came to 9 bases. CDR3 size: 12 residues. The germline CDR1 and CDR2 sequences are SGHAT and FQNNGV. The CDR3 is CASSQPGYGYTF. The CDR3 DNA follows: TGTGCCAGCAGCCAACCGGGATATGGCTACACCTTC.

This clonotype was observed a few times. The chain employs TRBV5-1 and TRBJ1-2; 10 bases align to TRBD1. This CDR3 region has 13 residues. CDR1 is SGHRS and CDR2 is YFSETQ in the germline V gene. Trimming at V came to 4 bases and at J to 6 bases, leaving 3 bases not matched to a gene. CDR3 region: CASSRDRGDGYTF. The CDR3 DNA is TGCGCCAGCAGCAGGGACAGGGGAGATGGCTACACCTTC.

In its sample, this clonotype was seen a few times. The J gene is TRBJ2-5, the V gene TRBV6-9; 13 bases match TRBD2. CDR1 and CDR2 from the germline V gene are MNHGY and SVAAGI. CDR3 length: 18 residues. The ends lost 4 bases at V and 2 bases at J; junction bases unmatched: 10. CDR3 in amino acids: CASSSDPGTSGKQETQYF. The CDR3 coding sequence is TGTGCCAGCAGTTCCGATCCCGGGACTAGCGGGAAACAAGAGACCCAGTACTTC.

This sequence joins TRBV6-2 or TRBV6-3 and TRBJ2-3, with D possibly matching TRBD2 (6 bases). This CDR3 has 16 amino acids. Germline CDR1 and CDR2: MNHEY and SVGEGT. V lost 2 bases and J 2 bases, leaving 14 bases between the germline ends. The CDR3 loop is CASSYGLALFTDTQYF. The CDR3 DNA reads as TGTGCCAGCAGTTACGGCCTAGCGCTATTCACAGATACGCAGTATTTT.

The chain couples TRBV7-2 to TRBJ2-1; 10 bases fit TRBD2. The CDR3 extends over 15 amino acids. Per the germline V gene, CDR1 is SGHTA and CDR2 is FQGNSA. V lost 2 bases to trimming and J lost 4 bases; unmatched junction nucleotides: 2. CDR3 DNA: TGTGCCAGCAGCTTACAGCGGGAGGGGTACAATGAGCAGTTCTTC. It yields the protein CASSLQREGYNEQFF.

This clonotype was seen ten or more times. The rearrangement joins TRBV6-6 to TRBJ1-1, with 8 positions matching TRBD1. Germline V gene sequence: CDR1 MNHNY, CDR2 SVGAGI (reference sequence). Trimming took 8 bases from V and 1 from J; bases not matched to a gene: 6. The CDR3 sequence is 14 residues long. CDR3: CASGAGTGNTEAFF. The CDR3 region has the DNA TGTGCCAGCGGTGCCGGGACAGGGAACACTGAAGCTTTCTTT.

The chain couples TRBV19 to TRBJ2-1; D might be TRBD1 (5 bases). The CDR3 length is 15 residues. The germline V and J ends were trimmed by 7 bases and 0 bases, with 13 bases remaining between them. Germline CDR1 LNHDA, CDR2 SQIVND (reference sequence). Here the CDR3 DNA reads TGTGCCAGTACTTCGTACAGGAGCTCCTACAATGAGCAGTTCTTC. It translates to CASTSYRSSYNEQFF.

In its sample, this clonotype was seen a few times. The chain couples TRBV20-1 to TRBJ2-1; 9 bases align to TRBD2. The V segment lost 0 bases and the J segment 0 bases; nucleotides outside the gene matches: 6. Germline loops: CDR1 DFQATT, CDR2 SNEGSKA (reference sequence). The length of the CDR3 is 17 residues. The CDR3 loop reads CSARELAGLRSYNEQFF. The CDR3 DNA sequence: TGCAGTGCTAGAGAACTAGCGGGTCTACGCTCCTACAATGAGCAGTTCTTC.

Concerning this clonotype: It may be a read error: a sequence one base away is much more abundant. The J gene is TRBJ1-4, the V gene TRBV6-1; no reliable D call. Germline lookup yields CDR1 MNHNS and CDR2 SASEGT. CDR3 length equals 15 residues. CDR3 residues: CAISEARGYGEKLFF. CDR3 bases: TGTGCCATCAGTGAAGCGCGAGGGTATGGGGAAAAACTGTTTTTT.

This rearrangement joins TRBV27 to TRBJ1-1; perhaps TRBD1 as D (6 bases). V lost 4 bases and J lost 3, with 15 bases in between. This CDR3 is built from 15 residues. The germline V gene encodes CDR1 MNHEY and CDR2 SMNVEV (reference sequence). The DNA for the CDR3 is TGTGCCAGCAGTTCCAGTACAGGGTTGTACACTGAAGCTTTCTTT. Its protein product is CASSSSTGLYTEAFF.

Only a few counts were recorded for this clonotype. The V and J genes are TRBV5-1 and TRBJ2-1; TRBD2 aligns across 10 bases. V lost 4 bases, J lost 6 bases, and 7 bases stayed unmatched. CDR3 length equals 15 residues. Looked up from germline, CDR1 is SGHRS and CDR2 is YFSETQ. CDR3 nucleotide sequence: TGCGCCAGCAGCCCAGGACTAGCGGTCCTCAATGAGCAGTTCTTC. Amino acids: CASSPGLAVLNEQFF. Looking up the rest from reference TRBV5-1 and TRBJ2-1 gives the full variable domain: KAGVTQTPRYLIKTRGQQVTLSCSPISGHRSVSWYQQTPGQGLQFLFEYFSETQRNKGNFPGRFSGRQFSNSRSEMNVSTLELGDSALYLCASSPGLAVLNEQFFGPGTRLTVL.

This clonotype was detected ten times or more. This chain joins TRBV19 and TRBJ1-5; D not certain. CDR1 and CDR2 from the germline V gene are LNHDA and SQIVND (reference sequence). The V end lost 4 bases, the J end lost 2 bases, and 6 bases lay between the germline ends. This CDR3 is 13 amino acids long. Here the CDR3 reads CASSRAGNQPQHF. For the CDR3, the DNA is TGTGCCAGTAGTAGAGCAGGCAATCAGCCCCAGCATTTT.

This clonotype was observed a handful of times. The chain employs TRBV12-3 or TRBV12-4 and TRBJ2-3, with 12 bases matching TRBD2. V shed 4 bases and J 8 bases; nucleotides not matched to a gene: 7. This CDR3 is built from 15 residues. The CDR3 is CASSSRTSGKGTQYF. The CDR3 nucleotides read TGTGCCAGCAGTTCCAGGACTAGCGGGAAGGGTACGCAGTATTTT.

V is TRBV7-4 and J is TRBJ1-5; 11 bases match TRBD1. V shed 3 bases, J shed 6 bases, and the junction held 4 bases outside the gene matches. CDR3 size: 15 residues. The germline V gene encodes CDR1 SGHVT and CDR2 SQSDAQ. The CDR3 spells CASSLGQGESQPQHF. The CDR3 DNA reads as TGTGCCAGCAGCTTGGGACAGGGGGAATCTCAGCCCCAGCATTTT.

This clonotype was recorded at least ten times. The chain links TRBV7-2 to TRBJ1-1, with D maybe TRBD1 (5 bases). The length of the CDR3 is 15 residues. CDR1 and CDR2 from the germline V gene are SGHTA and FQGNSA. The V end lost 5 bases, the J end lost 1 base, and 14 bases lay between the germline ends. The DNA of the CDR3 is TGTGCCAGCAGCCCAATGGCGACAGCGAACACTGAAGCTTTCTTT. Residues: CASSPMATANTEAFF. The variable domain in full, completed from reference TRBV7-2 and TRBJ1-1, reads GAGVSQSPSNKVTEKGKDVELRCDPISGHTALYWYRQSLGQGLEFLIYFQGNSAPDKSGLPSDRFSAERTGGSVSTLTIQRTQQEDSAVYLCASSPMATANTEAFFGQGTRLTVV.